These 4 T cell receptor beta chains originate from one sample sequenced in a study of blood T cell repertoires in COVID-19. Produced via immunoSEQ multiplex PCR; TCRdb's table is partial and in-frame only. This sample has around 130,000 clones, with 85% found just once. Material: peripheral blood. The receptors here all came from a man over 45 with acute or convalescent COVID-19.

The chain employs TRBV6-5 and TRBJ1-5, with 9 bases that match TRBD1. Germline V gives CDR1 MNHEY, CDR2 SVGAGI. The J segment lost 5 bases and the V segment lost 6 bases, leaving 8 bases of the junction unmatched. This CDR3 has 15 amino acids. CDR3 nucleotides: TGTGCCAGCAGCTTCGGACAGGGGCTTGATCAGCCCCAGCATTTT. It codes for CASSFGQGLDQPQHF.

This clone was found a few times. Here the CDR3 reads CASSLRRGRSGGLSYEQYF. For the CDR3, the DNA is TGTGCCAGCAGCTTAAGGAGAGGAAGGAGCGGGGGGCTCTCCTACGAGCAGTACTTC. The rearrangement joins TRBV11-2 to TRBJ2-7; 9 nucleotides align to TRBD2. This CDR3 comprises 19 residues. Germline V lookup: CDR1 SGHAT, CDR2 FQNNGV. Trimming cost V 2 bases and J 0 bases; bases outside gene matches: 14.

This clone was detected only a few times. The chain employs TRBV7-9 and TRBJ2-1; the match to TRBD1 covers 7 bases. This CDR3 has 15 amino acids. J was trimmed by 2 bases and V by 5 bases; bases with no gene match: 6. CDR1 SEHNR and CDR2 FQNEAQ come from the germline V gene (reference sequence). CDR3 sequence reads: CASSPRQGPYNEQFF. As DNA, the CDR3 is TGTGCCAGCAGCCCTCGACAGGGACCCTACAATGAGCAGTTCTTC.

The chain recombines TRBV2 with TRBJ2-2; the match to TRBD1 covers 10 bases. CDR1 SNHLY and CDR2 FYNNEI come from the germline V gene. The CDR3 consists of 15 residues. V shed 6 bases, J shed 4 bases, and the junction held 5 bases outside the gene matches. CDR3 in amino acids: CASSLDRGGTGELFF. The CDR3 DNA reads as TGTGCCAGCAGCTTGGACAGGGGGGGCACCGGGGAGCTGTTTTTT.